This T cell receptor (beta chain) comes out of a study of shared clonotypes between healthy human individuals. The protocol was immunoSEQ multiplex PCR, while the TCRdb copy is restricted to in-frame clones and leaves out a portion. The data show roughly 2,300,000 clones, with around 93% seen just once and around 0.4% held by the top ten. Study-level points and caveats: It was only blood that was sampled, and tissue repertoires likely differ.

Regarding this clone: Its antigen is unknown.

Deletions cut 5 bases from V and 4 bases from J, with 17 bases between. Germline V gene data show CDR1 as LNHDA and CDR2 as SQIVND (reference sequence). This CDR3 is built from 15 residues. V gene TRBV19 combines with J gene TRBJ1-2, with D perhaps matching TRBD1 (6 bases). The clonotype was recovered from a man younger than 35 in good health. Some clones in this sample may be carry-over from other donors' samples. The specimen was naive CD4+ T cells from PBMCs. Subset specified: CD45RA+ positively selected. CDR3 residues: CASSEQGRGGYGYTF. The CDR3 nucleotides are TGTGCCAGTAGTGAACAGGGAAGAGGAGGCTATGGCTACACCTTC.